The clone carrying this T cell receptor (beta chain) showed up just once. The target antigen is unknown. V was cut by 10 bases and J by 9 bases, with 19 bases left in between. This CDR3 spans 14 amino acids. Germline V lookup: CDR1 SNHLY, CDR2 FYNNEI. The assay was immunoSEQ multiplex PCR, and TCRdb's table has in-frame clones only and misses some. The sample consists of just over 2,000,000 clones, over 85% of them appearing once. The sample comes from a study of shared clonotypes between healthy human individuals. Findings and limits, study-wide: Represented genetic and exposure-history diversity was restricted by having few donors.

The V and J genes are TRBV2 and TRBJ1-6, with no clear D. The source of this sequence is a man aged 18 to 30 in good health. Sequenced: naive CD4+ T cells sorted from blood. Noted subset: CD45RA+ positively selected. In nucleotides, the CDR3 is TGTGCCACCCAAGAGCGGGAACTCGCTTCACCCCTCCACTTT. Translating gives CATQERELASPLHF.